The 15 T cell receptor beta chains reported below all come from one sample, sequenced in a study of graft-versus-host responses after intestinal transplantation. With roughly 200,000 irradiated, violet-dye-labeled stimulator cells, roughly 200,000 CFSE-labeled responder cells were plated. Measured with immunoSEQ multiplex PCR; TCRdb has only the in-frame clones, and not every one. The data show some 21,000 clones, 25% to 35% seen once. The specimen comprised alloreactive CD8+ T cells from a mixed lymphocyte reaction culture, sampled before intestinal transplant. As for subset: CFSE-low proliferating T cells sorted from roughly six-day pre-transplant mixed lymphocyte reaction (GvH or HvG direction). The receptor source for this set is a human patient who received an intestinal transplant.

In this sample, this clone turned up a few times. The DNA of the CDR3 is TGTGCCAGCAGCCCTATCGGGGTGAACTATGGCTACACCTTC. This translates into CASSPIGVNYGYTF. The chain is built from TRBV27 and TRBJ1-2, with D unresolved. The germline gives CDR1 MNHEY, CDR2 SMNVEV (reference sequence). The CDR3 length is 14 residues. Trimming removed 6 bases at V and 2 bases at J, with 13 bases between.

This clone ranks as medium-sized. The V call is TRBV11-2, the J call TRBJ1-6; perhaps TRBD1 as D (6 bases). With 4 bases removed from V and 9 bases from J, the gap between germline ends came to 13 bases. This CDR3 has 14 amino acids. In germline, CDR1 is SGHAT, CDR2 FQNNGV. CDR3 in amino acids: CASSSSGEASPLHF. CDR3 nucleotide sequence: TGTGCCAGCAGCTCATCAGGGGAAGCTTCACCCCTCCACTTT.

V is TRBV4-1 and J is TRBJ2-5; no reliable D call. V was shortened by 0 bases and J by 2 bases, with 13 bases between the two germline ends. Per germline, CDR1 MGHRA and CDR2 YSYEKL. CDR3 length: 16 residues. This chain's CDR3 is CASSQDKVFRQETQYF. The DNA of the CDR3 is TGCGCCAGCAGCCAAGATAAGGTCTTCCGACAAGAGACCCAGTACTTC.

In its sample, this clone was seen a few times. This CDR3 reads CASISGAPTFYNEQFF. DNA for the CDR3: TGTGCCAGCATTTCAGGGGCCCCCACCTTTTACAATGAGCAGTTCTTC. The V gene is TRBV6-7, the J gene TRBJ2-1; possibly TRBD1 for D (6 bases). TRBV6-7 is sorted into the ORF group, with uncertain function. V lost 7 bases, J lost 4 bases, and 20 bases lay in between. The CDR3 covers 16 residues.

This clone was counted only a few times. This chain joins TRBV6-5 and TRBJ2-6; D remains ambiguous. The CDR3 is 14 residues long. Trimming stripped 8 bases from V and 0 bases from J, with 8 bases between. The germline V gene has CDR1 MNHEY and CDR2 SVGAGI. The CDR3 DNA sequence: TGTGCCAGCGAACGGATCTCTGGGGCCAACGTCCTGACTTTC. Encoded protein: CASERISGANVLTF.

The chain couples TRBV11-2 to TRBJ1-5; D possibly corresponds to TRBD1 (5 bases). From germline, CDR1 is SGHAT and CDR2 FQNNGV. The CDR3 contains 15 residues. V lost 2 bases and J 4 bases, leaving 12 bases between the germline ends. The CDR3 nucleotides are TGTGCCAGCAGCTTAAATGGGGCATGGAATCAGCCCCAGCATTTT. This gives the protein CASSLNGAWNQPQHF.

The chain combines TRBV9 with TRBJ1-3; D gene unclear. This CDR3 comprises 16 residues. V was trimmed by 4 bases and J by 1 base, leaving 15 bases between them. Germline lookup yields CDR1 SGDLS and CDR2 YYNGEE. Written as DNA, the CDR3 is TGTGCCAGCAGCACCCCTGTAACAGATTCTGGAAACACCATATATTTT. Its translation: CASSTPVTDSGNTIYF.

This clone was found a few times. A read error may be the cause here, since a much bigger clone is one base away. The V call is TRBV19, the J call TRBJ2-7; 11 nucleotides align to TRBD2. This CDR3 spans 14 amino acids. V shed 8 bases and J 2 bases; nucleotides not matched to a gene: 5. Germline V gives CDR1 LNHDA, CDR2 SQIVND (reference sequence). In DNA form, the CDR3 reads TGTGCCAGTTGTCCGGGACTAGCGGCCTACGAGCAGTACTTC. This encodes CASCPGLAAYEQYF.

This clone is medium-sized (0.01 to 0.1%) in the sample. The V and J genes are TRBV19 and TRBJ2-7; D might be TRBD1 (6 bases). The CDR3 is 15 amino acids. Looked up from germline, CDR1 is LNHDA and CDR2 is SQIVND (reference sequence). The V gene lost 7 bases and the J gene lost 3 bases, with 19 bases spanning the gap. The CDR3 loop is CASKGTGLEGYEQYF. CDR3 bases: TGTGCCAGTAAGGGTACAGGGTTAGAAGGCTACGAGCAGTACTTC.

This clone was picked up a small number of times. The gene calls are TRBV6-5 and TRBJ2-2; D possibly uses TRBD1 or TRBD2 (5 bases each). V was clipped by 0 bases and J by 6 bases, with 11 bases between them. Per the germline V gene, CDR1 is MNHEY and CDR2 is SVGAGI. This CDR3 has 15 amino acids. The CDR3 here is CASSYSPRGAGELFF. For the CDR3, the DNA is TGTGCCAGCAGTTACTCCCCGAGAGGGGCCGGGGAGCTGTTTTTT.

By proportion, this clone is medium-sized. The genes are TRBV2 and TRBJ2-3; D remains ambiguous. The CDR3 loop spans 15 amino acids. V was pared by 5 bases and J by 0 bases, with 12 bases between. Germline CDR1 SNHLY, CDR2 FYNNEI. CDR3 loop: CASSPPTTSTDTQYF. CDR3 in DNA: TGTGCCAGCAGTCCTCCCACAACTAGCACAGATACGCAGTATTTT.

This clone was recorded a few times. The CDR3 loop is CASSYSKGEPGVTEAFF. The CDR3 region has the DNA TGTGCCAGCAGTTACTCGAAGGGGGAGCCAGGGGTCACTGAAGCTTTCTTT. The chain carries TRBV6-7 and TRBJ1-1, with D tentatively TRBD1 (6 bases). TRBV6-7 qualifies as an ORF whose function is uncertain. V dropped 0 bases and J dropped 4 bases, with 18 bases sitting between them. The CDR3 sequence is 17 residues long.

Concerning this clone itself: Possible read error: a much larger clone is one base away. Different DNA sequences within this sample yield the same CDR3. The V call is TRBV6-5, the J call TRBJ2-1, with D tentatively TRBD2 (5 bases). CDR3 length: 12 amino acids. Germline V gene lookup returns CDR1 MNHEY and CDR2 SVGAGI. CDR3 DNA sequence: TGTGCCAGCAGCTACTCGGGAAATGAGCAGTTCTTC. Translation gives CASSYSGNEQFF.

This chain joins TRBV6-5 and TRBJ2-7, with D possibly TRBD1 on 6 matching bases. CDR3 length equals 14 residues. CDR1 and CDR2 from the germline V gene are MNHEY and SVGAGI. The V end lost 5 bases, the J end lost 0 bases, and 11 bases lay between the germline ends. The CDR3 region is CASSDRDTSYEQYF. The DNA for the CDR3 is TGTGCCAGCAGTGACCGGGACACCTCCTACGAGCAGTACTTC.

This clone showed up just a few times. V gene TRBV5-1 combines with J gene TRBJ2-1; perhaps TRBD2 as D (7 bases). Germline lookup yields CDR1 SGHRS and CDR2 YFSETQ. Trimming removed 4 bases at V and 5 bases at J, with 16 bases between. This CDR3 is 15 amino acids long. The CDR3 here is CASSHGGGTNNEQFF. As DNA, the CDR3 is TGCGCCAGCAGCCATGGGGGGGGCACAAACAATGAGCAGTTCTTC.